Listed below are T cell receptor beta chains from one sample, sequenced in a study of T cell responses to AZD1222 COVID-19 vaccine. Data came from immunoSEQ multiplex PCR; TCRdb stores just in-frame clones and leaves some out. The sample has about 150,000 clones, approximately 89% seen once; the top ten hold 5%. Specimen: peripheral blood, collected on day 0 of AZD1222 vaccination. These receptors were obtained from an adult in good health. Each CDR3 is given with its conserved first and last residue. The D gene is left open where the match is weak. Some rows mark clone size as missing; the rest say once, few, many or name a class of expanded clone.

v_gene	abundance	d_gene	j_gene	CDR3nt	CDR3aa
TRBV18	once	TRBD1	TRBJ1-2	TGTGCCAGCTCACCAATGGACAGGGGCGGTGGCTACACCTTC	CASSPMDRGGGYTF
TRBV5-8	-	-	TRBJ1-5	TGTGCCAGCAGCTTGGACCTGGTTAGCAATCAGCCCCAGCATTTT	CASSLDLVSNQPQHF
TRBV29-1	-	TRBD2	TRBJ2-1	TGCAGCGTTGAAGATCTTGGGACTAGCGGGAACAATGAGCAGTTCTTC	CSVEDLGTSGNNEQFF
TRBV5-8	once	-	TRBJ1-1	TGTGCCAGCGACCCCGTTGGGATGAACACTGAAGCTTTCTTT	CASDPVGMNTEAFF
TRBV5-4	once	TRBD2	TRBJ2-7	TGTGCCAGCAGCTTGGCTAGCGGGAGCCACGAGCAGTACTTC	CASSLASGSHEQYF
TRBV6-5	-	-	TRBJ2-1	TGTGCCAGCAGGTCAGGACCCTTGGCTGGCAATGAGCAGTTCTTC	CASRSGPLAGNEQFF
TRBV4-2	-	TRBD2	TRBJ2-1	TGTGCCAGCAGCCAAGACCATGGAGTAGCGGGAGAGAATGAGCAGTTCTTC	CASSQDHGVAGENEQFF
TRBV19	-	-	TRBJ2-1	TGTGCCAGTAGTATACACAAGGAGAACAATGAGCAGTTCTTC	CASSIHKENNEQFF
TRBV30	-	-	TRBJ2-5	TGTGCCTGGAGTGCCCCCCTGACCCAGTACTTC	CAWSAPLTQYF
TRBV2	-	TRBD1	TRBJ1-4	TGTGCCAGCCAGGGACAGGGGAGAGAAAAACTGTTTTTT	CASQGQGREKLFF
TRBV28	-	-	TRBJ1-1	TGTGCCAGCAGTCCCAAAATTGGAGGGGGTAACACTGAAGCTTTCTTT	CASSPKIGGGNTEAFF
TRBV6-2/TRBV6-3	-	-	TRBJ1-2	TGTGCCAGCAGTTTCACAGGGATAGACTACACCTTC	CASSFTGIDYTF
TRBV23-1	-	TRBD1	TRBJ1-5	TGCGCCAGCAGTCAAGGACAGGGGGCCAGCAATCAGCCCCAGCATTTT	CASSQGQGASNQPQHF
TRBV7-9	-	-	TRBJ1-3	TGTGCCAGCAGCCCAGCAGGGTTCTCTGGAAACACCATATATTTT	CASSPAGFSGNTIYF
TRBV28	-	TRBD1	TRBJ2-7	TGTGCCAGCAGCCCCCGGCCCGGGACAGGGCCCTACGAGCAGTACTTC	CASSPRPGTGPYEQYF
TRBV3-1/TRBV3-2	-	-	TRBJ1-2	TGTGCCAGCAGCCAACTGGGGGGAGGTGGCTACACCTTC	CASSQLGGGGYTF
TRBV19	many	TRBD2	TRBJ2-1	TGTGCCAGTACCTCCGAGGGACTAGCATTGAATGAGCAGTTCTTC	CASTSEGLALNEQFF
TRBV28	-	TRBD1	TRBJ2-7	TGTGCCAGCACCGCGAGGGGGCCCTACGAGCAGTACTTC	CASTARGPYEQYF
TRBV4-2	-	TRBD2	TRBJ2-1	TGTGCCAGCAGCCCCGGGGAGGGCCTGCGGAATGAGCAGTTCTTC	CASSPGEGLRNEQFF
TRBV5-6	-	-	TRBJ2-7	TGTGCCAGCAGCAGGGCCGTTGTCCCCTACGAGCAGTACTTC	CASSRAVVPYEQYF
TRBV9	-	-	TRBJ1-1	TGTGCCAGCAGCTCCGCCGACACTGAAGCTTTCTTT	CASSSADTEAFF
TRBV6-6	-	-	TRBJ2-5	TGTGCCAGCTCCGGTTCTGAGGTGACCGTCCAAGAGACCCAGTACTTC	CASSGSEVTVQETQYF
TRBV28	-	-	TRBJ2-7	TGTGCCAGCAGTTTTCAGGGGATCTCCTACGAGCAGTACTTC	CASSFQGISYEQYF
TRBV27	-	-	TRBJ1-4	TGTGCCAGCAGTTTTTTGGGGGGGGCACTGTTTTTT	CASSFLGGALFF
TRBV28	-	-	TRBJ2-5	TGTGCCAGCAGTCGGGGTGTAGGGGAGACCCAGTACTTC	CASSRGVGETQYF
TRBV5-1	-	-	TRBJ1-2	TGCGCCAGCAGCTTGACGGGATCGGAGGGCTACACCTTC	CASSLTGSEGYTF
TRBV4-2	-	TRBD1	TRBJ1-2	TGTGCCAGCAGCCAAAATGTGGGACAGGGAGGTTATGGCTACACCTTC	CASSQNVGQGGYGYTF
TRBV27	-	-	TRBJ2-5	TGTGCCAGCAGTTTGGGGGAGACCCAGTACTTC	CASSLGETQYF
TRBV7-9	-	-	TRBJ2-7	TGTGCCAGCAGCTTATTTTTTGGGCCGCAGTCCTACGAGCAGTACTTC	CASSLFFGPQSYEQYF
TRBV5-4	-	-	TRBJ1-2	TGTGCCAGCAGTCCGGGGGAGGACTATGGCTACACCTTC	CASSPGEDYGYTF
TRBV6-5	-	-	TRBJ1-1	TGTGCCAGCAGTTACTCGAAGGCGGGGTTTGAAGCTTTCTTT	CASSYSKAGFEAFF
TRBV5-1	-	-	TRBJ1-5	TGCGCCAGCAGCTTGGGGCCCGCTCAGCCCCAGCATTTT	CASSLGPAQPQHF
TRBV6-2/TRBV6-3	-	TRBD2	TRBJ2-3	TGTGCCAGCAGTTCATTAGCGGGAGTGGGCACAGATACGCAGTATTTT	CASSSLAGVGTDTQYF
TRBV3-1/TRBV3-2	few	-	TRBJ2-6	TGTGCCAGCAGCCAAGGGGGACATCCTGGGGCCAACGTCCTGACTTTC	CASSQGGHPGANVLTF
TRBV7-9	-	-	TRBJ1-3	TGTGCCAGCAGCTTCCGGGAGGCCGGAAACACCATATATTTT	CASSFREAGNTIYF
TRBV6-2/TRBV6-3	-	TRBD2	TRBJ2-1	TGTGCCAGCAGTTACTCCCCGGGACTAGCGGGACAAGAGGCAGAGTTCTTC	CASSYSPGLAGQEAEFF
TRBV24-1	once	-	TRBJ1-6	TGTGCCACCAGTGCCCAAGGGGGGGCACCCCTCCACTTT	CATSAQGGAPLHF